Below are 31 T cell receptor beta chains sequenced from a single sample in a study of T cell responses to AZD1222 COVID-19 vaccine. Assay used: immunoSEQ multiplex PCR; TCRdb lists only in-frame clones, some missing. The table has nearly 35,000 clones, 75% to 90% seen once; the top ten hold 6.8%. The material sequenced was peripheral blood, taken on day 0 of AZD1222 vaccination. Receptors were obtained from an adult in good health.

The genes are TRBV28 and TRBJ1-2; D may be TRBD1 (5 bases). This CDR3 region has 16 residues. V was pared by 8 bases and J by 2 bases, with 21 bases between. The V gene's germline CDR1 is MDHEN and CDR2 SYDVKM. This CDR3 reads CASLKRITGTNYGYTF. The CDR3, as DNA: TGTGCCAGCCTAAAACGGATCACGGGGACCAACTATGGCTACACCTTC.

This chain uses TRBV6-5 with TRBJ2-3, with 8 bases lining up with TRBD1. The V and J ends lost 11 bases and 4 bases, in that order; junction bases with no gene match: 8. The CDR3 covers 13 residues. CDR1 and CDR2 (germline): MNHEY, SVGAGI. CDR3 in DNA: TGTGCCGGCCAGACAGGGGAGGCAGATACGCAGTATTTT. This translates into CAGQTGEADTQYF.

This chain uses TRBV7-9 with TRBJ1-6, with TRBD1 matching 7 bases. This CDR3 region has 16 residues. Per germline, CDR1 SEHNR and CDR2 FQNEAQ (reference sequence). V trimming: 4 bases; J trimming: 0 bases; junction bases outside the gene matches: 3. The CDR3: CASSSRQGSYNSPLHF. CDR3 in DNA: TGTGCCAGCAGCTCCCGACAGGGCTCCTATAATTCACCCCTCCACTTT.

V and J are TRBV19 and TRBJ2-5; D assignment may be TRBD1 or TRBD2 (5 bases each). V lost 8 bases and J 0 bases, leaving 16 bases between the germline ends. CDR1 is LNHDA and CDR2 is SQIVND in the germline V gene (reference sequence). The CDR3 spans 15 residues. The CDR3 DNA follows: TGTGCCAGTCGTAGGACTCCAGGGTACCAAGAGACCCAGTACTTC. This codes for CASRRTPGYQETQYF.

This clone has a single count. The chain recombines TRBV11-1 with TRBJ2-1, with D possibly TRBD2 on 7 matching bases. This CDR3 is 15 amino acids long. The germline CDR1 and CDR2 sequences are SGHAT and FQDESV (reference sequence). Trimming cost V 1 base and J 8 bases, with 15 bases left between them. The CDR3 DNA reads as TGTGCCAGCAGCTTAGTCGGGGGGCGCTGGGATGAGCAGTTCTTC. It yields the protein CASSLVGGRWDEQFF.

V gene TRBV2 combines with J gene TRBJ1-5; possible D gene TRBD1, 5 bases. Germline assignment: CDR1 SNHLY and CDR2 FYNNEI. V was cut by 3 bases and J by 1 base, with 10 bases left in between. This CDR3 has 15 amino acids. DNA for the CDR3: TGTGCCAGCAGTGAGCAGGGCCGGAGCAATCAGCCCCAGCATTTT. Protein: CASSEQGRSNQPQHF.

This sequence joins TRBV6-5 and TRBJ2-3; the match to TRBD2 covers 8 bases. This CDR3 region has 13 residues. Per germline, CDR1 MNHEY and CDR2 SVGAGI. Trimming took 7 bases from V and 4 from J; bases not matched to a gene: 4. CDR3 in amino acids: CASIPSGSDTQYF. CDR3 sequence (DNA): TGTGCCAGCATCCCTAGCGGGTCAGATACGCAGTATTTT.

This clone was detected a few times. The chain employs TRBV3-1 (or the pseudogene TRBV3-2) and TRBJ2-1, with a tentative D call TRBD2 (5 bases). The V gene's germline CDR1 is LGHDT and CDR2 YNNKEL (reference sequence). This CDR3 spans 14 amino acids. Between the trimmed V and J ends, which lost 4 bases and 7 bases, there was a span of 14 bases. CDR3 sequence: CASSPGGSKNEQFF. In DNA form, the CDR3 reads TGTGCCAGCAGCCCTGGTGGGAGCAAAAATGAGCAGTTCTTC.

On this clone itself: This specimen includes other DNA sequences encoding the same CDR3. The J gene is TRBJ1-5, the V gene TRBV27; 8 bases map to TRBD1. The CDR3 runs to 14 residues. CDR1 is MNHEY, CDR2 SMNVEV, per germline (reference sequence). Unmatched junction bases numbered 0, after V lost 3 bases and J lost 2 bases. The DNA of the CDR3 is TGTGCCAGCAGTTTGGGACAGGGCAATCAGCCCCAGCATTTT. It yields the protein CASSLGQGNQPQHF.

V and J are TRBV5-4 and TRBJ2-3, with TRBD2 matching over 9 bases. V gave up 4 bases and J gave up 0 bases; unmatched junction bases: 9. From germline, CDR1 is SGHNT and CDR2 YYREEE (reference sequence). The CDR3 length is 17 residues. The CDR3 DNA sequence: TGTGCCAGCAGCCCTGGGACTAGCAGACCTAGCACAGATACGCAGTATTTT. Protein product: CASSPGTSRPSTDTQYF.

CDR3 DNA: TGTGCCAGCAGCTTAGAAGAGGGGAATGGAGAAAAACTGTTTTTT. Amino acids: CASSLEEGNGEKLFF. The V gene is TRBV7-6, the J gene TRBJ1-4; TRBD1 is a possible D gene (5 bases). The CDR3 runs to 15 residues. Trimming pared 1 base from V and 8 bases from J, leaving 14 bases between. Germline V gene data show CDR1 as SGHVS and CDR2 as FNYEAQ. Full variable domain (rest looked up from reference TRBV7-6 and TRBJ1-4): GAGVSQSPRYKVTKRGQDVALRCDPISGHVSLYWYRQALGQGPEFLTYFNYEAQQDKSGLPNDRFSAERPEGSISTLTIQRTEQRDSAMYRCASSLEEGNGEKLFFGSGTQLSVL.

This clone was counted a single time. This CDR3 reads CSVVRLGLATSSYNEQFF. The CDR3 DNA follows: TGCAGCGTTGTCCGACTGGGACTAGCGACTAGCTCCTACAATGAGCAGTTCTTC. This chain connects TRBV29-1 to TRBJ2-1; 10 bases fit TRBD2. Germline trimming cut 4 bases from V and 0 bases from J; bases unmatched to any gene: 12. The length of the CDR3 is 18 residues. Germline V lookup: CDR1 SQVTM, CDR2 ANQGSEA.

The V and J genes are TRBV27 and TRBJ2-1; 9 nucleotides match TRBD1. This CDR3 region has 15 residues. V dropped 6 bases and J dropped 6; count of bases not matched to a gene: 9. Germline lookup yields CDR1 MNHEY and CDR2 SMNVEV (reference sequence). CDR3 sequence (DNA): TGTGCCAGCAGGGCACCGGGACAGGGTTTCAATGAGCAGTTCTTC. This encodes CASRAPGQGFNEQFF.

The chain couples TRBV2 to TRBJ2-7; tentatively, D is TRBD2 (7 bases). Germline values: CDR1 SNHLY, CDR2 FYNNEI. CDR3 length: 15 amino acids. V lost 6 bases, J lost 2 bases, and 17 bases lay in between. This CDR3 reads CASRGGDNPTYEQYF. The CDR3 coding sequence is TGTGCCAGCAGGGGAGGGGACAACCCAACCTACGAGCAGTACTTC.

This chain joins TRBV19 and TRBJ2-5; TRBD1 or TRBD2 may be the D gene (5 bases each). Germline V gene lookup returns CDR1 LNHDA and CDR2 SQIVND (reference sequence). There are 16 residues in the CDR3. The ends were cut back, 5 bases at V and 4 bases at J, with 20 bases in the middle. The CDR3 nucleotides are TGTGCCAGTAGTCCGAGGGGAGTAAGACAGCGAGAGACCCAGTACTTC. Translating it yields CASSPRGVRQRETQYF.

V usage is TRBV6-5 and J usage is TRBJ2-7; 7 bases fit TRBD1. Trimming took 5 bases from V and 3 from J; bases not matched to a gene: 7. CDR1 and CDR2 from the germline V gene are MNHEY and SVGAGI. The length of the CDR3 is 14 residues. The CDR3 loop reads CASSPKGAIYEQYF. The CDR3 DNA sequence: TGTGCCAGCAGTCCAAAGGGGGCTATCTACGAGCAGTACTTC.

The rearrangement links TRBV6-1 to TRBJ1-3; D may be TRBD1 (5 bases). V was cut by 1 base and J by 10 bases, with 8 bases left in between. CDR3 length equals 12 residues. The germline gives CDR1 MNHNS, CDR2 SASEGT. CDR3 amino acids: CASSEDRQTIYF. CDR3 sequence (DNA): TGTGCCAGCAGTGAAGACAGACAGACCATATATTTT.

V and J are TRBV28 and TRBJ2-1, with 8 positions matching TRBD2. J gave up 5 bases and V 0 bases, and 6 bases lay outside the gene matches. Per the germline V gene, CDR1 is MDHEN and CDR2 is SYDVKM. CDR3 length: 16 amino acids. This chain's CDR3 is CASSLWTTTSDNEQFF. In nucleotides, the CDR3 is TGTGCCAGCAGTTTATGGACCACGACTAGCGACAATGAGCAGTTCTTC.

The chain recombines TRBV6-2 or TRBV6-3 with TRBJ2-5; no clear D gene. Germline CDR1 MNHEY, CDR2 SVGEGT. This CDR3 region has 16 residues. Trimming removed 5 bases from V and 1 base from J, with 17 bases in between. DNA of the CDR3: TGTGCCAGCAGTCCCGGGCCCTTAAAACCCCAAGAGACCCAGTACTTC. Amino acids: CASSPGPLKPQETQYF.

The table lists this clone with a count of one. The V gene is TRBV30, the J gene TRBJ2-1; tentatively, D is TRBD2 (6 bases). Trimming cost V 3 bases and J 0 bases, with 12 bases left between them. CDR1 GTSNPN and CDR2 SVGIG come from the germline V gene (reference sequence). The CDR3 extends over 15 amino acids. CDR3: CAWRQLASSYNEQFF. The CDR3 nucleotides read TGTGCCTGGAGACAACTAGCCAGCTCCTACAATGAGCAGTTCTTC.

The V gene is TRBV7-9, the J gene TRBJ1-3; no clear D gene. Germline lookup yields CDR1 SEHNR and CDR2 FQNEAQ (reference sequence). Trimming took off 1 base at V and 0 bases at J, with 10 bases between the two ends. This CDR3 region has 16 residues. The CDR3 sequence: CASSLGGQRSGNTIYF. The CDR3 DNA follows: TGTGCCAGCAGCTTAGGAGGGCAGCGCTCTGGAAACACCATATATTTT.

The chain employs TRBV4-2 and TRBJ2-3, with 9 positions matching TRBD1. The V segment lost 2 bases and the J segment 2 bases; nucleotides outside the gene matches: 11. In germline, CDR1 is LGHNA, CDR2 YNFKEQ. This CDR3 contains 18 residues. CDR3 coding DNA: TGTGCCAGCAGCCAAACCGGGACAGGGTCCCTACCCACAGATACGCAGTATTTT. Its protein product is CASSQTGTGSLPTDTQYF.

The chain links TRBV6-2 or TRBV6-3 to TRBJ1-4, with 10 bases that match TRBD1. V was clipped by 4 bases and J by 4 bases; unmatched bases: 6. Germline V gene lookup returns CDR1 MNHEY and CDR2 SVGEGT. The CDR3 runs to 16 residues. The CDR3 protein is CASSSDRGRVNEKLFF. The CDR3, as DNA: TGTGCCAGCAGTTCCGACAGGGGGCGGGTTAATGAAAAACTGTTTTTT.

This chain uses TRBV19 with TRBJ1-3; a possible D gene is TRBD1 (5 bases). Germline CDR1 and CDR2: LNHDA and SQIVND (reference sequence). This CDR3 has 14 residues. CDR3 nucleotide sequence: TGTGCGAGTGGGGAGGGGCCTTCTGGAAACACCATATATTTT. Encoded protein: CASGEGPSGNTIYF.

In DNA, the CDR3 is TGTGCCACCGCGGACAGTGACTCCTACGAGCAGTACTTC. Translated: CATADSDSYEQYF. This chain links TRBV24-1 with TRBJ2-7, with D possibly being TRBD1 (6 bases). The CDR3 runs 13 residues. From germline, CDR1 is KGHDR and CDR2 SFDVKD. Between the trimmed V and J ends, which lost 9 bases and 0 bases, there was a span of 11 bases.

The chain carries TRBV3-1 (or the pseudogene TRBV3-2) and TRBJ2-7; no clear D. The CDR3 runs 14 residues. Germline-derived CDR1 and CDR2 are LGHDT and YNNKEL (reference sequence). Trimming stripped 6 bases from V and 2 bases from J, with 14 bases between. CDR3 region: CASSPGPQAYEQYF. The DNA for the CDR3 is TGTGCCAGCAGTCCCGGGCCCCAGGCCTACGAGCAGTACTTC.

This chain uses TRBV15 with TRBJ2-2; possible D gene TRBD2, 5 bases. V was pared by 0 bases and J by 4 bases, with 6 bases between. This CDR3 is 14 amino acids long. CDR1 and CDR2 from the germline V gene are LNHNV and YYDKDF (reference sequence). This CDR3 is CATSRDRGTGELFF. The CDR3 region has the DNA TGTGCCACCAGCAGAGATCGGGGCACCGGGGAGCTGTTTTTT.

This chain connects TRBV29-1 to TRBJ1-1, with D tentatively TRBD1 (6 bases). Germline-derived CDR1 and CDR2 are SQVTM and ANQGSEA. The CDR3 runs 11 residues. V gave up 7 bases and J gave up 4 bases, with 10 bases separating them. The CDR3 protein is CSAGGLTEAFF. The CDR3 DNA is TGCAGCGCCGGGGGCCTCACTGAAGCTTTCTTT.

The chain couples TRBV11-2 to TRBJ1-1; D not resolved. The germline CDR1 and CDR2 sequences are SGHAT and FQNNGV. Trimming left V 4 bases short and J 5 bases short, with 14 bases between. The CDR3 runs to 14 residues. The DNA of the CDR3 is TGTGCCAGCAGCTCCCCTTTAATTGGGACTGAAGCTTTCTTT. It yields the protein CASSSPLIGTEAFF.

The chain combines TRBV28 with TRBJ2-7; 9 bases are a match to TRBD1. Germline-derived CDR1 and CDR2 are MDHEN and SYDVKM. V was pared by 4 bases and J by 2 bases, with 9 bases of the junction left unmatched. The CDR3 is made up of 16 amino acids. This chain's CDR3 is CASSSPGTGITYEQYF. Here the CDR3 DNA reads TGTGCCAGCAGTTCGCCCGGGACAGGGATAACCTACGAGCAGTACTTC.

The V call is TRBV29-1, the J call TRBJ1-1; maybe TRBD1 (6 bases). Trimming took off 5 bases at V and 4 bases at J, with 23 bases between the two ends. The CDR3 is 16 residues long. Germline V gives CDR1 SQVTM, CDR2 ANQGSEA. In DNA, the CDR3 is TGCAGCGTTTACGGGCGGGGGGCGAGGGAGGGCACTGAAGCTTTCTTT. This codes for CSVYGRGAREGTEAFF.